These T cell receptor beta chains were read from a single sample in a study of shared clonotypes between healthy human individuals. TCRdb keeps only in-frame clones here, not all; method: immunoSEQ multiplex PCR. The sample consists of some 2,100,000 clones, nearly 97% of them appearing once. Sample: naive CD4+ T cells sorted from blood. The receptors were sampled from a man between 18 and 29 years old in good health. The CDR3 runs from the conserved cysteine through the conserved F or W. D genes are given only for firm matches. The size entry is marked missing in some rows and otherwise reads once, few, many or a size class.

TRBJ2-7 | . | TRBV18 | . | TGTGCCAGCTCCACAGGTCAGGGCGCCTACGAGCAGTACTTC | CASSTGQGAYEQYF
TRBJ2-5 | TRBD2 | TRBV5-1 | . | TGCGCCAGCAGCCTGACCACTAGCGGGGGACAAGAGACCCAGTACTTC | CASSLTTSGGQETQYF
TRBJ2-7 | TRBD1 | TRBV5-5 | . | TGTGCCAGCAGCCGCGGGACAGGGGTTTTCTACGAGCAGTACTTC | CASSRGTGVFYEQYF
TRBJ1-2 | TRBD1 | TRBV7-8 | . | TGTGCCAGCAGCTTAGCGAGTTTATTTGGACAGGGGGCTTATGGCTACACCTTC | CASSLASLFGQGAYGYTF
TRBJ2-2 | . | TRBV7-2 | . | TGTGCCAGCAGCTTAGCTGGTGCCGGGGAGCTGTTTTTT | CASSLAGAGELFF
TRBJ2-7 | . | TRBV19 | once | TGTGCCAGTAGTATAACCAATTCCTACGAGCAGTACTTC | CASSITNSYEQYF
TRBJ1-1 | . | TRBV6-4 | . | TGTGCCAGCAGTGAAGGGAGGGGAACTGAAGCTTTCTTT | CASSEGRGTEAFF
TRBJ2-6 | . | TRBV7-9 | . | TGTGCCAGCAGCTCGGGACCTGGGGCCAACGTCCTGACTTTC | CASSSGPGANVLTF
TRBJ1-2 | . | TRBV5-6 | once | TGTGCCAGCAGCTTGGAGCGGGCCTATGGCTACACCTTC | CASSLERAYGYTF
TRBJ2-3 | . | TRBV11-3 | . | TGTGCCAGCAGCTTAGACCGAGATACGCAGTATTTT | CASSLDRDTQYF
TRBJ2-6 | . | TRBV9 | . | TGTGCCAGCAGCGTAGATCCAGACCCTGGGGCCAACGTCCTGACTTTC | CASSVDPDPGANVLTF
TRBJ1-2 | . | TRBV5-8 | . | TGTGCCAGAGGGGACCTCTATGGCTACACCTTC | CARGDLYGYTF
TRBJ1-6 | . | TRBV14 | . | TGTGCCAGCAGCCAAGAATACAGGAGATCCTATAATTCACCCCTCCACTTT | CASSQEYRRSYNSPLHF
TRBJ1-1 | . | TRBV7-9 | . | TGTGCCAGCACCCTGACAGCAAACACTGAAGCTTTCTTT | CASTLTANTEAFF
TRBJ1-3 | . | TRBV10-3 | . | TGTGCCATCAGTGAGGGGGCAGCTTCTGGAAACACCATATATTTT | CAISEGAASGNTIYF
TRBJ1-2 | . | TRBV7-9 | . | TGTGCCAGCAGCTTAGGGGGGGAACCCGCATACTATGGCTACACCTTC | CASSLGGEPAYYGYTF
TRBJ1-2 | . | TRBV2 | . | TGTGCCAGCAGTGGCGAACAGGGTTCAGGGGGCTACACCTTC | CASSGEQGSGGYTF
TRBJ1-6 | . | TRBV19 | few | TGTGCCAGTTCCCGGAATAATTCACCCCTCCACTTT | CASSRNNSPLHF
TRBJ1-3 | . | TRBV6-5 | . | TGTGCCAGCAGTGGGAGGGGGACCTCTGGAAACACCATATATTTT | CASSGRGTSGNTIYF
TRBJ1-3 | TRBD1 | TRBV28 | . | TGTGCCAGCAGTCTTCCATCGAGACAGGGGGCAAAAAACACCATATATTTT | CASSLPSRQGAKNTIYF
TRBJ2-7 | . | TRBV6-5 | . | TGTGCCAGCAGTTCGCGGGACCGCTCCTACGAGCAGTACTTC | CASSSRDRSYEQYF
TRBJ2-1 | . | TRBV9 | . | TGTGCCAGCGGCAGGGGCGGGAGTGAAACCTCCAATGAGCAGTTCTTC | CASGRGGSETSNEQFF
TRBJ2-7 | . | TRBV21-1 | once | TGTGCCAGCCGGACTATCTACGAGCAGTACTTC | CASRTIYEQYF
TRBJ2-5 | . | TRBV5-1 | . | TGCGCCAGCAGCTTATGGGGGTATGGGGAGACCCAGTACTTC | CASSLWGYGETQYF
TRBJ2-3 | . | TRBV6-6 | . | TGTGCCAGCAGTTACGGGAGTACGCAGTATTTT | CASSYGSTQYF
TRBJ2-1 | TRBD2 | TRBV9 | . | TGTGCCAGCAGCGTCGGGATAGCGGGAGGGCCTTCTGGTGAGCAGTTCTTC | CASSVGIAGGPSGEQFF
TRBJ1-2 | . | TRBV18 | . | TGTGCCAGCTCACCACAGGGACGAGAGGGCTACACCTTC | CASSPQGREGYTF
TRBJ2-5 | . | TRBV2 | . | TGTGCCAGCATGGGGGGGCAGGGAGAGACCCAGTACTTC | CASMGGQGETQYF
TRBJ2-3 | TRBD1 | TRBV5-5 | once | TGTGCCAGCAGGAACACAGGGGGCGCAGATACGCAGTATTTT | CASRNTGGADTQYF
TRBJ2-1 | TRBD2 | TRBV30 | . | TGTGCCTGGAATAGCGGGGGGGGTGAGCAGTTCTTC | CAWNSGGGEQFF
TRBJ1-4 | . | TRBV9 | . | TGTGCCAGCAGCGTATTCGGACGAGGAGAAAAACTGTTTTTT | CASSVFGRGEKLFF
TRBJ1-1 | . | TRBV10-3 | . | TGTGCCATCAGTGAGTCGAGGGGGGGAGCCGAAGCTTTCTTT | CAISESRGGAEAFF
TRBJ1-2 | . | TRBV2 | . | TGTGCCAGCACCCCGAACCATCTGGGGGGGGCTAACTATGGCTACACCTTC | CASTPNHLGGANYGYTF
TRBJ1-5 | . | TRBV28 | . | TGTGCCAGCAGCCGAGCCCAGGGTGGCAATCAGCCCCAGCATTTT | CASSRAQGGNQPQHF
TRBJ1-4 | . | TRBV30 | once | TGTGCCTGGAGTACCAATGCTGAAAAACTGTTTTTT | CAWSTNAEKLFF